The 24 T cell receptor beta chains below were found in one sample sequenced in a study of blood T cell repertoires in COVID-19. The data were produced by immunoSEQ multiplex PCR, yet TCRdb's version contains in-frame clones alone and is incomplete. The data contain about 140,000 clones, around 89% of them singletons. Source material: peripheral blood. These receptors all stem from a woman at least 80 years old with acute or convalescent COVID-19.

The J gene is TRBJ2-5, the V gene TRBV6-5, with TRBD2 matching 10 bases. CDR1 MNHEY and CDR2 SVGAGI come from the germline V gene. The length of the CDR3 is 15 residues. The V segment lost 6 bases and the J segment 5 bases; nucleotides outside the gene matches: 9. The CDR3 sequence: CASRDYGTSVETQYF. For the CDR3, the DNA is TGTGCCAGCAGAGACTACGGGACTAGCGTTGAGACCCAGTACTTC.

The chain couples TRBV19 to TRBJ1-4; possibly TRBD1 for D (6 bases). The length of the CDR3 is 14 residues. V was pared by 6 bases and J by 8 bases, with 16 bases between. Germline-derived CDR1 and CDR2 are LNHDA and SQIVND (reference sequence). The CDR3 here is CASSRQAADEKLFF. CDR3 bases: TGTGCCAGTAGCAGACAGGCAGCAGACGAAAAACTGTTTTTT.

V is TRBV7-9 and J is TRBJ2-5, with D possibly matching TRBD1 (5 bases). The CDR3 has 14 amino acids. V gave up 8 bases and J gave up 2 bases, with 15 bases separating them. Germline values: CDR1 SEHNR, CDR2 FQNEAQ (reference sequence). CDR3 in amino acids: CASGIDRIQETQYF. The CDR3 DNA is TGTGCCAGCGGCATAGACAGAATACAAGAGACCCAGTACTTC.

This CDR3 reads CSAQGLTYGYTF. The CDR3 region has the DNA TGCAGCGCGCAGGGACTGACCTATGGCTACACCTTC. This chain connects TRBV29-1 to TRBJ1-2; tentative D call: TRBD1 (5 bases). Per germline, CDR1 SQVTM and CDR2 ANQGSEA. Between the trimmed V and J ends, which lost 7 bases and 4 bases, there was a span of 13 bases. The CDR3 contains 12 residues. Supplemented by reference TRBV29-1 and TRBJ1-2, the full variable domain reads SAVISQKPSRDICQRGTSLTIQCQVDSQVTMMFWYRQQPGQSLTLIATANQGSEATYESGFVIDKFPISRPNLTFSTLTVSNMSPEDSSIYLCSAQGLTYGYTFGSGTRLTVV.

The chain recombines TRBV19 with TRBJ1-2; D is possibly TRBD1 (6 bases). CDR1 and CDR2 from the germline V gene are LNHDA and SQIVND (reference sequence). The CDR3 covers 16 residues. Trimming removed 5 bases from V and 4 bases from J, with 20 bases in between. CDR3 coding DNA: TGTGCCAGTAGTTTTAGGGACACCGCCTTGGGCTATGGCTACACCTTC. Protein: CASSFRDTALGYGYTF.

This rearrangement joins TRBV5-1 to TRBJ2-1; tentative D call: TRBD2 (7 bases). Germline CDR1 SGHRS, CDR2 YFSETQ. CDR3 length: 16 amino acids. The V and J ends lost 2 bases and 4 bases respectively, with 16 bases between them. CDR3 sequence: CASSFMFGGLYNEQFF. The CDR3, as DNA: TGCGCCAGCAGCTTCATGTTCGGGGGGCTATACAATGAGCAGTTCTTC. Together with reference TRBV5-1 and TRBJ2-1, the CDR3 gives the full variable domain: KAGVTQTPRYLIKTRGQQVTLSCSPISGHRSVSWYQQTPGQGLQFLFEYFSETQRNKGNFPGRFSGRQFSNSRSEMNVSTLELGDSALYLCASSFMFGGLYNEQFFGPGTRLTVL.

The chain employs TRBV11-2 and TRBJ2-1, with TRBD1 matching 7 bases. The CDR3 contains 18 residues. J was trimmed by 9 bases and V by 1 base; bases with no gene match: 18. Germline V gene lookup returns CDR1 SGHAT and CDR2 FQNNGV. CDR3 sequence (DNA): TGTGCCAGCAGCTTAGTGGGCGGCAAGGGGGCGTCCTCAGGTGAGCAGTTCTTC. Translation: CASSLVGGKGASSGEQFF. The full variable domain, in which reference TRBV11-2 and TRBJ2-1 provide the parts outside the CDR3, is EAGVAQSPRYKIIEKRQSVAFWCNPISGHATLYWYQQILGQGPKLLIQFQNNGVVDDSQLPKDRFSAERLKGVDSTLKIQPAKLEDSAVYLCASSLVGGKGASSGEQFFGPGTRLTVL.

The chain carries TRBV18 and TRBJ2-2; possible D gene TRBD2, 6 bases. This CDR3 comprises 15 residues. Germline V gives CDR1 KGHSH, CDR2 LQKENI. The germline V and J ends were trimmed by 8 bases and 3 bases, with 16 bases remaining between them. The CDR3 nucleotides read TGTGCCAGCCGCCTCCTGGGGGGAGACACCGGGGAGCTGTTTTTT. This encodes CASRLLGGDTGELFF.

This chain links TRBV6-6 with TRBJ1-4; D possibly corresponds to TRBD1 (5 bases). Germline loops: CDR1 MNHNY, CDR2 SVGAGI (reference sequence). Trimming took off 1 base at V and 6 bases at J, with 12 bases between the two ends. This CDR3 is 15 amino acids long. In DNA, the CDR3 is TGTGCCAGCAGTTACTTAGGGGCGGTTGATGAAAAACTGTTTTTT. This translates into CASSYLGAVDEKLFF.

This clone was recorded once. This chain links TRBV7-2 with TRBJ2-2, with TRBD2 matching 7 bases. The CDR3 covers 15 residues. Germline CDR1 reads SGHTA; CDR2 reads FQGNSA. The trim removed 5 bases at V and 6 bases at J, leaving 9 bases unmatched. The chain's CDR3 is CASSRSGRLSGELFF. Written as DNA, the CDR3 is TGTGCCAGCAGCCGCTCCGGGAGGCTTTCCGGGGAGCTGTTTTTT. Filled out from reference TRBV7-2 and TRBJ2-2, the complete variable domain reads GAGVSQSPSNKVTEKGKDVELRCDPISGHTALYWYRQSLGQGLEFLIYFQGNSAPDKSGLPSDRFSAERTGGSVSTLTIQRTQQEDSAVYLCASSRSGRLSGELFFGEGSRLTVL.

CDR3 sequence reads: CATSLGTSLPYNEQFF. The CDR3 bases are TGTGCCACCAGCTTAGGGACTAGCTTACCCTACAATGAGCAGTTCTTC. V gene TRBV15 combines with J gene TRBJ2-1; 9 nucleotides align to TRBD2. The germline gives CDR1 LNHNV, CDR2 YYDKDF (reference sequence). The CDR3 is 16 residues long. V lost 5 bases, J lost 2 bases, and 7 bases stayed unmatched.

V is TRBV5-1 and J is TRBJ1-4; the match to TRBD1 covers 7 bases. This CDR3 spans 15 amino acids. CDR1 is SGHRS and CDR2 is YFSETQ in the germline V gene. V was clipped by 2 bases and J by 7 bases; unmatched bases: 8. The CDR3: CASSFGGGAFEKLFF. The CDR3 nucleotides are TGCGCCAGCAGCTTTGGAGGGGGCGCATTTGAAAAACTGTTTTTT.

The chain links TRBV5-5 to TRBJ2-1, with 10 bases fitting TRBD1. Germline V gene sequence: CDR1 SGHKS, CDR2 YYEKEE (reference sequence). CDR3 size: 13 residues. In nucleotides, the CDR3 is TGTGTCGCCGGGACAGGGGTCTACAATGAGCAGTTCTTC. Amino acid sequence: CVAGTGVYNEQFF.

The CDR3 sequence: CASSYDRGNTEAFF. The CDR3 region has the DNA TGTGCCAGCAGTTACGACCGAGGGAACACTGAAGCTTTCTTT. The chain recombines TRBV6-5 with TRBJ1-1; D unresolved. The CDR3 spans 14 residues. The germline V gene has CDR1 MNHEY and CDR2 SVGAGI. Trimming shortened V by 2 bases and J by 1 base, and 8 bases separated the two germline ends.

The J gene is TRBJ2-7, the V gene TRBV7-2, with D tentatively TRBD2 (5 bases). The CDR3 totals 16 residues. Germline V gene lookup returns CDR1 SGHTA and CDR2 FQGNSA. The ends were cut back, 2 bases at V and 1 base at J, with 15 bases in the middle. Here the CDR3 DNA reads TGTGCCAGCAGCTTATCCTATAGCGAACAATCCTACGAGCAGTACTTC. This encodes CASSLSYSEQSYEQYF.

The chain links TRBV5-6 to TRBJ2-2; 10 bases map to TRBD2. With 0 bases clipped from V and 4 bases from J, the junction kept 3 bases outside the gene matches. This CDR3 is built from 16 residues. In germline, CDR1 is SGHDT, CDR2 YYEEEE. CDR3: CASSLEAGGTTGELFF. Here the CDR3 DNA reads TGTGCCAGCAGCTTGGAAGCGGGGGGGACCACCGGGGAGCTGTTTTTT. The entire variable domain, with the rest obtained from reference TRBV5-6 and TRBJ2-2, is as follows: DAGVTQSPTHLIKTRGQQVTLRCSPKSGHDTVSWYQQALGQGPQFIFQYYEEEERQRGNFPDRFSGHQFPNYSSELNVNALLLGDSALYLCASSLEAGGTTGELFFGEGSRLTVL.

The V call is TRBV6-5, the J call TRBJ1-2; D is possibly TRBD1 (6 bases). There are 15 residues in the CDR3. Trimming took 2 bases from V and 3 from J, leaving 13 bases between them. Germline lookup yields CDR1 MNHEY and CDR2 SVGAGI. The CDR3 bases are TGTGCCAGCAGTTACGCGCCAGGGGAATACTATGGCTACACCTTC. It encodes CASSYAPGEYYGYTF.

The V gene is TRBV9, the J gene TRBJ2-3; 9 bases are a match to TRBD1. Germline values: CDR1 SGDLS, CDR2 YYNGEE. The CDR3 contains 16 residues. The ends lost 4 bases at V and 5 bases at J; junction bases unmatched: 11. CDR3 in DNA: TGTGCCAGCAGCTCCTCCCCGGGACAGGGTTTAGATACGCAGTATTTT. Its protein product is CASSSSPGQGLDTQYF.

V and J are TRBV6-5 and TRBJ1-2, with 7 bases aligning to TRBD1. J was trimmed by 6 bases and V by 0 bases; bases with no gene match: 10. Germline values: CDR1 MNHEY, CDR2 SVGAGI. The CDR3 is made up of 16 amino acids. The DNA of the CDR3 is TGTGCCAGCAGTTACTCACTGTACAGGGGAAAGGATGGCTACACCTTC. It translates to CASSYSLYRGKDGYTF.

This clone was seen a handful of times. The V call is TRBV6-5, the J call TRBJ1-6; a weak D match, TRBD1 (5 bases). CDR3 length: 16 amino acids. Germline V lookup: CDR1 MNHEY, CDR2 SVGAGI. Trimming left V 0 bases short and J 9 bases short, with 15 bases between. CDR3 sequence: CASSYSQSGPSSPLHF. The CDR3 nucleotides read TGTGCCAGCAGTTACTCTCAATCAGGGCCATCTTCACCCCTCCACTTT.

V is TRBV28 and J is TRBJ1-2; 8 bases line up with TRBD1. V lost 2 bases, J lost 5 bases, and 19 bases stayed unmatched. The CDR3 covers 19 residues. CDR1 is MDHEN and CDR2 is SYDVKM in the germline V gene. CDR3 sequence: CASSLPKGQDPASGYGYTF. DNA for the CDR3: TGTGCCAGCAGTTTACCCAAGGGACAGGACCCCGCATCTGGGTATGGCTACACCTTC.

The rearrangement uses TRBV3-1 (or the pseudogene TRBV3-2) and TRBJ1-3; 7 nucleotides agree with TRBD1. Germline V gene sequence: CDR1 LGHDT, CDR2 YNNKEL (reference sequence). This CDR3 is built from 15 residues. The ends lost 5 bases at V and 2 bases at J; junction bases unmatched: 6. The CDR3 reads CASSVQRGPGNTIYF. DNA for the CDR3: TGTGCCAGCAGCGTCCAGAGGGGGCCTGGAAACACCATATATTTT.

CDR3 amino acids: CASSWTVTTDTQYF. CDR3 bases: TGTGCCAGCAGCTGGACAGTTACGACGGATACGCAGTATTTT. This chain connects TRBV2 to TRBJ2-3; D perhaps matches TRBD1 (6 bases). CDR3 length: 14 amino acids. The V end was cut by 6 bases, the J end by 6 bases, with 16 bases between. Germline-derived CDR1 and CDR2 are SNHLY and FYNNEI.

The CDR3 spells CASSPKEIRDTMTDTQYF. Here the CDR3 DNA reads TGTGCCAGCAGCCCCAAAGAAATCCGGGACACCATGACAGATACGCAGTATTTT. The V call is TRBV7-8, the J call TRBJ2-3; D is perhaps TRBD1 (6 bases). This CDR3 contains 18 residues. Trimming removed 5 bases at V and 3 bases at J, with 24 bases between. Germline V gives CDR1 SGHVS, CDR2 FQNEAQ. The full variable domain, its missing parts supplied by reference TRBV7-8 and TRBJ2-3, is GAGVSQSPRYKVAKRGQDVALRCDPISGHVSLFWYQQALGQGPEFLTYFQNEAQLDKSGLPSDRFFAERPEGSVSTLKIQRTQQEDSAVYLCASSPKEIRDTMTDTQYFGPGTRLTVL.